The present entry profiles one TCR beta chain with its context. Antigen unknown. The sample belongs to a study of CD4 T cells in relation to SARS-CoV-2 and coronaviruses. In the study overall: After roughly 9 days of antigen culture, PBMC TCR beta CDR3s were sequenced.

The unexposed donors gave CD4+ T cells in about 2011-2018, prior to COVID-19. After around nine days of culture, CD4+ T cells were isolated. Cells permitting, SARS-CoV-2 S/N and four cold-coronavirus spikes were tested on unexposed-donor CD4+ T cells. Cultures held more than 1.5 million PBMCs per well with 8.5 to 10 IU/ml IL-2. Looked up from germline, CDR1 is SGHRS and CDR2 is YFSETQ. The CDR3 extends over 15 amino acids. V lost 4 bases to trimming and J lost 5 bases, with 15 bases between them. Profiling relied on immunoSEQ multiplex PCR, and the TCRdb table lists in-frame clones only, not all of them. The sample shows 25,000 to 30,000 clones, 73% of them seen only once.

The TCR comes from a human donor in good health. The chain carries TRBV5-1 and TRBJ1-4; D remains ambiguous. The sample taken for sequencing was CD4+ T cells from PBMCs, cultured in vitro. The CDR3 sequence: CASSVGNLGNEKLFF. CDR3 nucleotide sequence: TGCGCCAGCAGCGTCGGGAATTTAGGGAATGAAAAACTGTTTTTT. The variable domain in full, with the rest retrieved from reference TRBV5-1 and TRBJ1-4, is KAGVTQTPRYLIKTRGQQVTLSCSPISGHRSVSWYQQTPGQGLQFLFEYFSETQRNKGNFPGRFSGRQFSNSRSEMNVSTLELGDSALYLCASSVGNLGNEKLFFGSGTQLSVL.